Following are 24 T cell receptor beta chains from one sample sequenced in a study of cytomegalovirus exposure and HLA in healthy donors. The study ran its PCR with 60 Vbeta and 13 Jbeta primers. Assay: immunoSEQ multiplex PCR; the TCRdb copy retains only in-frame clones and omits some. The sample includes about 230,000 clones, around four fifths seen only once; the top ten take about 0.6%. The source material was PBMCs. The receptors were sampled from a woman in her thirties or forties in good health and CMV-seronegative.

The J gene is TRBJ2-1, the V gene TRBV5-1, with 8 bases matching TRBD2. J was trimmed by 6 bases and V by 0 bases; bases with no gene match: 2. The V gene's germline CDR1 is SGHRS and CDR2 YFSETQ. The CDR3 covers 14 residues. The CDR3 reads CASSLATSGNEQFF. CDR3 DNA: TGCGCCAGCAGCTTGGCAACTAGCGGCAATGAGCAGTTCTTC.

V is TRBV7-9 and J is TRBJ1-6; D is uncertain. The germline V and J ends were trimmed by 5 bases and 7 bases, with 12 bases remaining between them. CDR1 SEHNR and CDR2 FQNEAQ come from the germline V gene (reference sequence). The CDR3 spans 14 residues. The CDR3, as DNA: TGTGCCAGCAGCCTTGGGAGTGCAAATTCACCCCTCCACTTT. As protein: CASSLGSANSPLHF.

The rearrangement joins TRBV6-4 to TRBJ1-2; TRBD1 might be the D (6 bases). The germline V gene encodes CDR1 MRHNA and CDR2 SNTAGT. V gave up 6 bases and J gave up 2 bases, with 16 bases separating them. This CDR3 has 15 amino acids. CDR3 DNA: TGTGCCAGCAGGCCCGAGACAGGAGGAAACTATGGCTACACCTTC. Protein: CASRPETGGNYGYTF.

V usage is TRBV27 and J usage is TRBJ2-7, with 10 bases that match TRBD1. CDR1 and CDR2 from the germline V gene are MNHEY and SMNVEV (reference sequence). The CDR3 extends over 14 amino acids. Trimming cost V 6 bases and J 5 bases; bases outside gene matches: 7. The CDR3 nucleotides read TGTGCCAGCAGCCCCCGAGGACAGGGGGACGAGCAGTACTTC. Its protein is CASSPRGQGDEQYF.

This chain joins TRBV6-5 and TRBJ2-7, with TRBD2 identical over 8 bases. Germline values: CDR1 MNHEY, CDR2 SVGAGI. V lost 4 bases to trimming and J lost 1 base; unmatched junction nucleotides: 9. The CDR3 totals 16 residues. Written as DNA, the CDR3 is TGTGCCAGCAGTTTCCTGACGACGGGGGGGTCCTACGAGCAGTACTTC. Its protein product is CASSFLTTGGSYEQYF.

The chain combines TRBV7-9 with TRBJ1-2; D gene uncertain. CDR1 SEHNR and CDR2 FQNEAQ come from the germline V gene (reference sequence). The CDR3 spans 12 residues. With 7 bases removed from V and 4 bases from J, the gap between germline ends came to 10 bases. The CDR3 loop is CASTMGGYGYTF. The CDR3 bases are TGTGCCAGCACCATGGGAGGCTATGGCTACACCTTC.

In its sample, this clone was seen a few times. The chain couples TRBV13 to TRBJ1-3; D gene unclear. With 6 bases removed from V and 0 bases from J, the gap between germline ends came to 9 bases. Per germline, CDR1 PRHDT and CDR2 FYEKMQ (reference sequence). This CDR3 is 14 amino acids long. In DNA, the CDR3 is TGTGCCAGCAGAACTAGGGACTCTGGAAACACCATATATTTT. Translation gives CASRTRDSGNTIYF.

The genes are TRBV6-5 and TRBJ1-1; D ambiguous. CDR3 length equals 13 residues. Trimming left V 6 bases short and J 0 bases short, with 8 bases between. CDR1 and CDR2 (germline): MNHEY, SVGAGI. CDR3 coding DNA: TGTGCCAGCAGGGAACAGCTGAACACTGAAGCTTTCTTT. It codes for CASREQLNTEAFF.

The rearrangement joins TRBV6-1 to TRBJ2-5, with a weak D call TRBD1 (5 bases). The length of the CDR3 is 12 residues. Deletions cut 7 bases from V and 4 bases from J, with 10 bases between. CDR1 MNHNS and CDR2 SASEGT come from the germline V gene. The CDR3 is CASTGYGETQYF. The CDR3 coding sequence is TGTGCCAGCACAGGGTATGGAGAGACCCAGTACTTC.

The genes are TRBV28 and TRBJ1-5; no firm D call. The V end was cut by 6 bases, the J end by 7 bases, with 13 bases between. Germline CDR1 reads MDHEN; CDR2 reads SYDVKM. The CDR3 contains 13 residues. The CDR3 sequence: CASRPGVEQPQHF. The CDR3 DNA is TGTGCCAGCAGACCCGGGGTAGAACAGCCCCAGCATTTT.

The genes are TRBV9 and TRBJ2-7; TRBD2 aligns across 10 bases. The CDR3 spans 15 residues. Germline CDR1 is SGDLS and CDR2 is YYNGEE. The ends lost 4 bases at V and 4 bases at J; junction bases unmatched: 8. Here the CDR3 DNA reads TGTGCCAGCAGCAAGGGGACTAGCGCATATTACGAGCAGTACTTC. Amino acids: CASSKGTSAYYEQYF.

The gene calls are TRBV6-5 and TRBJ2-5; 8 bases line up with TRBD1. The CDR3 is made up of 14 amino acids. CDR1 MNHEY and CDR2 SVGAGI come from the germline V gene. With 6 bases clipped from V and 4 bases from J, the junction kept 7 bases outside the gene matches. The CDR3 sequence: CASRQRQGIETQYF. CDR3 DNA sequence: TGTGCCAGCAGACAAAGACAGGGGATAGAGACCCAGTACTTC.

The chain recombines TRBV10-2 with TRBJ1-1; no definite D call. Trimming pared 3 bases from V and 0 bases from J, leaving 11 bases between. Germline V gene sequence: CDR1 WSHSY, CDR2 SAAADI. The length of the CDR3 is 15 residues. The CDR3 loop is CASSDRPIMNTEAFF. CDR3 bases: TGCGCCAGCAGTGACAGGCCAATAATGAACACTGAAGCTTTCTTT.

The rearrangement joins TRBV7-8 to TRBJ2-2; 11 nucleotides agree with TRBD2. The CDR3 has 17 residues. Germline-derived CDR1 and CDR2 are SGHVS and FQNEAQ. The V and J ends lost 2 bases and 8 bases, in that order; junction bases with no gene match: 10. The CDR3 reads CASSLSPRLAGSGELFF. The CDR3, as DNA: TGTGCCAGCAGCTTATCCCCGCGACTAGCGGGGTCTGGGGAGCTGTTTTTT.

The chain combines TRBV29-1 with TRBJ1-2; D gene uncertain. The CDR3 runs 13 residues. Trimming took 4 bases from V and 8 from J, leaving 17 bases between them. Germline CDR1 is SQVTM and CDR2 is ANQGSEA. The CDR3 DNA reads as TGCAGCGTTGGTCATCGGGGTATTGAGGGCTACACCTTC. Translation gives CSVGHRGIEGYTF.

The rearrangement joins TRBV5-1 to TRBJ1-1; possibly TRBD1 for D (5 bases). Germline assignment: CDR1 SGHRS and CDR2 YFSETQ. CDR3 length: 14 residues. V was pared by 4 bases and J by 3 bases, with 13 bases between. DNA for the CDR3: TGCGCCAGCAGCATCGCCAGGGTAGACACTGAAGCTTTCTTT. Amino acid sequence: CASSIARVDTEAFF. Full variable domain (remainder filled in from reference TRBV5-1 and TRBJ1-1): KAGVTQTPRYLIKTRGQQVTLSCSPISGHRSVSWYQQTPGQGLQFLFEYFSETQRNKGNFPGRFSGRQFSNSRSEMNVSTLELGDSALYLCASSIARVDTEAFFGQGTRLTVV.

The rearrangement links TRBV14 to TRBJ2-7; 7 bases are a match to TRBD1. The CDR3 has 16 residues. J gave up 2 bases and V 5 bases, and 12 bases lay outside the gene matches. Germline lookup yields CDR1 SGHDN and CDR2 FVKESK. CDR3 sequence: CASSTDRQGIAYEQYF. CDR3 in DNA: TGTGCCAGCAGCACCGATAGACAGGGAATCGCCTACGAGCAGTACTTC.

The chain links TRBV7-8 to TRBJ2-7, with 7 bases identical to TRBD1. This CDR3 has 15 amino acids. Germline V gives CDR1 SGHVS, CDR2 FQNEAQ. The junction had 5 bases not matched to a gene; V was cut back by 1 base and J by 2 bases. This CDR3 is CASSLGTGPTYEQYF. In DNA form, the CDR3 reads TGTGCCAGCAGCTTAGGGACAGGACCGACCTACGAGCAGTACTTC.

The chain employs TRBV11-2 and TRBJ1-1; D gene uncertain. The CDR3 extends over 13 amino acids. V was shortened by 3 bases and J by 4 bases, with 9 bases between the two germline ends. Germline V gene data show CDR1 as SGHAT and CDR2 as FQNNGV. CDR3 DNA sequence: TGTGCCAGCAGCTTCGGGAGCCCCACTGAAGCTTTCTTT. Translation gives CASSFGSPTEAFF.

The chain has TRBV7-9 and TRBJ1-4; D unresolved. Trimming left V 5 bases short and J 3 bases short, with 16 bases between. Germline assignment: CDR1 SEHNR and CDR2 FQNEAQ (reference sequence). The CDR3 totals 16 residues. The CDR3 coding sequence is TGTGCCAGCAGCCTCAAAGGCGGGGTAGCTAATGAAAAACTGTTTTTT. Translation gives CASSLKGGVANEKLFF. The full variable domain, completed using reference TRBV7-9 and TRBJ1-4, is DTGVSQNPRHKITKRGQNVTFRCDPISEHNRLYWYRQTLGQGPEFLTYFQNEAQLEKSRLLSDRFSAERPKGSFSTLEIQRTEQGDSAMYLCASSLKGGVANEKLFFGSGTQLSVL.

The chain employs TRBV6-1 and TRBJ2-5, with 10 nucleotides matching TRBD1. Germline CDR1 MNHNS, CDR2 SASEGT. The CDR3 has 15 amino acids. V gave up 4 bases and J gave up 6 bases; unmatched junction bases: 8. The CDR3 sequence: CASSGQGQGYKTQYF. CDR3 coding DNA: TGTGCCAGCAGTGGACAGGGACAGGGGTACAAGACCCAGTACTTC.

This clone was found a few times. The J gene is TRBJ1-1, the V gene TRBV7-2, with TRBD1 identical over 8 bases. Trimming took 3 bases from V and 3 from J; bases not matched to a gene: 3. The germline CDR1 and CDR2 sequences are SGHTA and FQGNSA. The CDR3 is 14 amino acids. This CDR3 is CASSFRGQDTEAFF. The CDR3 DNA reads as TGTGCCAGCAGCTTCAGGGGGCAGGACACTGAAGCTTTCTTT. The entire variable domain, with the rest obtained from reference TRBV7-2 and TRBJ1-1, is as follows: GAGVSQSPSNKVTEKGKDVELRCDPISGHTALYWYRQSLGQGLEFLIYFQGNSAPDKSGLPSDRFSAERTGGSVSTLTIQRTQQEDSAVYLCASSFRGQDTEAFFGQGTRLTVV.

V usage is TRBV7-9 and J usage is TRBJ1-6; 8 bases are shared with TRBD1. After removal of 5 bases from V and 7 bases from J, the junction contained 4 bases not matched to a gene. CDR1 is SEHNR and CDR2 is FQNEAQ in the germline V gene (reference sequence). This CDR3 comprises 14 residues. The CDR3 DNA reads TGTGCCAGCAGCCCCGGACAGGGAAATTCACCCCTCCACTTT. Its translation: CASSPGQGNSPLHF.

The chain joins TRBV27 to TRBJ2-3; D might be TRBD1 (6 bases). CDR3 length equals 13 residues. In germline, CDR1 is MNHEY, CDR2 SMNVEV (reference sequence). V lost 7 bases, J lost 6 bases, and 14 bases lay in between. The CDR3 DNA reads TGTGCCAGCACCCAGGGGCGAGGGGATACGCAGTATTTT. As protein: CASTQGRGDTQYF.